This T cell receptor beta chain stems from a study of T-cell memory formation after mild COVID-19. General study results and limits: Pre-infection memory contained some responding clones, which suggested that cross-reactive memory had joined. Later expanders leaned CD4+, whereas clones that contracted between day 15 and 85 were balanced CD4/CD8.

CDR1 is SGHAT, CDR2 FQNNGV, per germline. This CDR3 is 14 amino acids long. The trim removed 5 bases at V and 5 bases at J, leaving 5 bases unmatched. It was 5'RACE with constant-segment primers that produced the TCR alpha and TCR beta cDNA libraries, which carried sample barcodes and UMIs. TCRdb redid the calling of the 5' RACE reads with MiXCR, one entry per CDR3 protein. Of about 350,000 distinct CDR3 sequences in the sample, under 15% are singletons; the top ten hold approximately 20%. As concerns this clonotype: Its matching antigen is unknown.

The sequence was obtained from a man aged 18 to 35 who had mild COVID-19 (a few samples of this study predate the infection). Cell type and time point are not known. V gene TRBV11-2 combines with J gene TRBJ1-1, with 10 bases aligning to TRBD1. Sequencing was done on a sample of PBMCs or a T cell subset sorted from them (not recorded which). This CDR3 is CASSQGQGRTEAFF. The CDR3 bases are TGTGCCAGCAGCCAGGGACAGGGGAGGACTGAAGCTTTCTTT.